The subject of this entry is one T cell receptor (beta chain). The antigen is unknown. These data come from a study of cytomegalovirus exposure and HLA in healthy donors. Study results and limitations: Indistinguishability led to the exclusion of some V segments, TRBV6-2 and TRBV6-3 included. Data from an earlier analysis indicated that most TCR beta V segments were productive either about 87% or about 30% of the time. Later on, an analysis showed TCR association rates differing by HLA locus, with DRB1 the most and HLA-C the fewest.

The J segment lost 4 bases and the V segment lost 2 bases, leaving 4 bases of the junction unmatched. This CDR3 spans 16 amino acids. The germline V gene encodes CDR1 MGHDK and CDR2 SYGVNS. PCR amplification relied on 60 Vbeta primers (plus 13 Jbeta primers). Methods used by the authors: Later reanalysis found 80 million or so unique TCR beta chains, around 9.9 million of them shared. The table came from immunoSEQ multiplex PCR; TCRdb's copy has only in-frame clones and leaves some out. V, J and clone size reflect that table, while D and trimming were determined from the DNA. The sample has over 85,000 clones; about 73% are singletons.

This chain connects TRBV25-1 to TRBJ1-6; 8 bases align to TRBD1. This clonotype originated in a woman aged 25 to 39 in good health and CMV-seronegative. The sample consisted of PBMCs. CDR3 sequence reads: CASSEGQGAYNSPLHF. The CDR3 nucleotides are TGTGCCAGCAGTGAAGGACAGGGAGCATATAATTCACCCCTCCACTTT.